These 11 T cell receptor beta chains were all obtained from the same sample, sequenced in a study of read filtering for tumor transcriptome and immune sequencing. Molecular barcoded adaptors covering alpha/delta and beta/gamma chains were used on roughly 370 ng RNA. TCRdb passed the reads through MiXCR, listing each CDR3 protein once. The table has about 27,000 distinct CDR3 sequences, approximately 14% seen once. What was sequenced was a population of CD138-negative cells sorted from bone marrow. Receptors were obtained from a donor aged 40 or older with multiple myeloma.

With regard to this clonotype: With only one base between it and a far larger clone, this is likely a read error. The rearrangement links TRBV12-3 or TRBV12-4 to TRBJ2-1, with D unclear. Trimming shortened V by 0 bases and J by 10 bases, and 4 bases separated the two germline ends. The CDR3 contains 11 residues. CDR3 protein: CASSLAAEQFF. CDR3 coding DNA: TGTGCCAGCAGTTTAGCCGCCGAGCAGTTCTTC.

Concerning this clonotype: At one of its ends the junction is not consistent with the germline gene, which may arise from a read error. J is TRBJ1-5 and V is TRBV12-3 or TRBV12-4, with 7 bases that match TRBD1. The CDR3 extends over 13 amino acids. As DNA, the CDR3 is TGTGCCAGCAGTTTAACAGGGGATCAGCCCCGGCATTTT. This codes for CASSLTGDQPRHF.

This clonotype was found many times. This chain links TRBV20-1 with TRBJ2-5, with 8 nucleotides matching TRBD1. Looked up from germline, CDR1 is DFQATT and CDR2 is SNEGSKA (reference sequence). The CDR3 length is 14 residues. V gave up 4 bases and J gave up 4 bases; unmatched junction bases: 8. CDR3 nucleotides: TGCAGTGCTAAAGGACAGGGAAGTTCAGAGACCCAGTACTTC. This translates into CSAKGQGSSETQYF.

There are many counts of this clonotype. CDR3 nucleotides: TGCGCCAGTAAAAAACGGGACGGTTACAATGAGCAGTTCTTC. Translating it yields CASKKRDGYNEQFF. The rearrangement joins TRBV5-1 to TRBJ2-1; D is possibly TRBD1 or TRBD2 (5 bases each). CDR1 SGHRS and CDR2 YFSETQ come from the germline V gene. The CDR3 is 14 residues long. With 8 bases removed from V and 4 bases from J, the gap between germline ends came to 16 bases.

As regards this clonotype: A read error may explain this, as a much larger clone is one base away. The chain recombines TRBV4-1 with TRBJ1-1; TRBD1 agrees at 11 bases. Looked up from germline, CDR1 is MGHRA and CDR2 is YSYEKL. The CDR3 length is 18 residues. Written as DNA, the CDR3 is TGCGTCAGCAGCCAACGGGACAGGGGGTCCGGAATGAACACTGAAGCTTTCTTT. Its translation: CVSSQRDRGSGMNTEAFF.

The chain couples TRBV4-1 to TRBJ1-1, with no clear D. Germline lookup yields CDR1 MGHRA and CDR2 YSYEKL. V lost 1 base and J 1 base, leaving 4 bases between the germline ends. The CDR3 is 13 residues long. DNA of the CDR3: TGCGCCAGCAGCCAAGTGGAGAACACTGAAGCTTTCTTT. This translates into CASSQVENTEAFF.

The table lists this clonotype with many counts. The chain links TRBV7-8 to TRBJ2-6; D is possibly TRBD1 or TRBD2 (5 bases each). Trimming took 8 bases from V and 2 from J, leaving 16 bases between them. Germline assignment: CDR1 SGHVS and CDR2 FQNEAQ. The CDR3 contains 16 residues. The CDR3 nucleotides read TGTGCCAGCTCTCCTCGTGGGGGTGCTGGGGCCAACGTCCTGACTTTC. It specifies CASSPRGGAGANVLTF.

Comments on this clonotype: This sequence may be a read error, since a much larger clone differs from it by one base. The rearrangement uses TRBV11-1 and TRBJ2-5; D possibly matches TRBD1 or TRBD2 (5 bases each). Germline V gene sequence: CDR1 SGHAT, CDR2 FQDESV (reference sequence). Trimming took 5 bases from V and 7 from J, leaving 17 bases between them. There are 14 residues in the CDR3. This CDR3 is CASSKDINGGTQYF. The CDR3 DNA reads TGTGCCAGCAGCAAGGACATTAATGGGGGGACCCAGTACTTC.

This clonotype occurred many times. As DNA, the CDR3 is TGCGCCAGCAGGGTAGGGGTGCTCGCAGAGACCCAGTACTTC. The encoded protein is CASRVGVLAETQYF. The J gene is TRBJ2-5, the V gene TRBV5-1; possible D gene TRBD1, 5 bases. Trimming pared 5 bases from V and 4 bases from J, leaving 15 bases between. Germline CDR1 reads SGHRS; CDR2 reads YFSETQ. The CDR3 sequence is 14 residues long.

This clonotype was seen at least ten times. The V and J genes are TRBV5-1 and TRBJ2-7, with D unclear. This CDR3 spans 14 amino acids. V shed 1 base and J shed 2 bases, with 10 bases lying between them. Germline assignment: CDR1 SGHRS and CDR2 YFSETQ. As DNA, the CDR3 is TGCGCCAGCAGCTTGAGTTTGGCAGCCTACGAGCAGTACTTC. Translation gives CASSLSLAAYEQYF.

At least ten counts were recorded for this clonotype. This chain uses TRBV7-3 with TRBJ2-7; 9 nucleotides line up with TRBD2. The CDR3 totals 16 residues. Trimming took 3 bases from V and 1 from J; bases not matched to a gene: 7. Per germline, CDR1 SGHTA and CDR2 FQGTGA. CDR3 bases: TGTGCCAGCAGCTTTGGGGGTCTAGCGGGGTCCTACGAGCAGTACTTC. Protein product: CASSFGGLAGSYEQYF.